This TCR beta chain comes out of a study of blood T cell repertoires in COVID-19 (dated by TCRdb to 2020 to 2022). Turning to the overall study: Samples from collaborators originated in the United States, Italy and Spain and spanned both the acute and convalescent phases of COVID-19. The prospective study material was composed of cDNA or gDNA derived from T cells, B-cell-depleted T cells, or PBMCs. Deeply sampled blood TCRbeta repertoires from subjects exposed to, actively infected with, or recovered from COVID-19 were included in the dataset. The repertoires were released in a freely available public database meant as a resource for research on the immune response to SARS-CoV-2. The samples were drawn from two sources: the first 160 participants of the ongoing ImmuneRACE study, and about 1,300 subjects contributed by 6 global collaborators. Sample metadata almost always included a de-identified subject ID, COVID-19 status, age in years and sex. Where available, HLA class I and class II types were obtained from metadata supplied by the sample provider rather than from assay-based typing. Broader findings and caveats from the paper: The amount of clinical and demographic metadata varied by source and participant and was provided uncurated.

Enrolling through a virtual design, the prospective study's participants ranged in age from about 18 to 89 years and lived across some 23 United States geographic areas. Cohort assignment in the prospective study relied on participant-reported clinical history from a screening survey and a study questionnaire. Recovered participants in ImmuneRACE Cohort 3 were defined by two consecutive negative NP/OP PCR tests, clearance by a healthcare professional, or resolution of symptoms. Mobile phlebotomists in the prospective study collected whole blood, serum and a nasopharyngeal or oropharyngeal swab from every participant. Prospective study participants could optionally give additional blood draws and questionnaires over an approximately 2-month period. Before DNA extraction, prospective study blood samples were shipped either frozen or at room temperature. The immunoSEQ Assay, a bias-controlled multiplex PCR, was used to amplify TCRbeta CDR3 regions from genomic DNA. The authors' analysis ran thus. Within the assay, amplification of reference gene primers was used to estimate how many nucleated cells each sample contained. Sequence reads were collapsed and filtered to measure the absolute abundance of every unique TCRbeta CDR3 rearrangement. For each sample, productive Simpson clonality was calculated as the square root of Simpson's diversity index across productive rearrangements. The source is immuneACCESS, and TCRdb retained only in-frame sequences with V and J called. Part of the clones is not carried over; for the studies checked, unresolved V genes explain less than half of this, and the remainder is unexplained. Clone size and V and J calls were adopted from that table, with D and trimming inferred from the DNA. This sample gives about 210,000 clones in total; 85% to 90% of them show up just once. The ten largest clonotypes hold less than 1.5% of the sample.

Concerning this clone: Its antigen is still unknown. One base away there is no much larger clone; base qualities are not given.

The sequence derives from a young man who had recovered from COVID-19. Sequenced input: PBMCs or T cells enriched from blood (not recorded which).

The encoded CDR3 is CASSVAAGGPYEQYF. In nucleotides, the sequence is TGTGCCAGCAGCGTAGCGGCGGGAGGGCCCTACGAGCAGTACTTC. The chain employs TRBV9 and TRBJ2-7; TRBD2 lines up with 9 middle nucleotides. Via the germline V gene, CDR1 is SGDLS and CDR2 YYNGEE. V lost 0 bases and J lost 2 bases, and the count of bases not matched to a germline gene is 3. The CDR3 sequence holds 15 residues, the cysteine and phenylalanine included. The kept DNA is CDR3 alone, 45 bases in frame from the first base.